This TCR beta chain is drawn from a study of T cells in women clearing cervical HPV infection. The wider study: Blood came at first lesion visit for cases, post-clearance for controls. Only a few women had HLA typing results available. Case blood was drawn a median 149 days after lesion detection.

Genomic DNA, averaging around 1,200 ng per sample, yielded TCR beta CDR3 via immunoSEQ. Here immunoSEQ multiplex PCR was the method, and the copy in TCRdb shows in-frame clones only, minus some. Recorded for this sample: around 28,000 clones. There are 11 residues in the CDR3. Looked up from germline, CDR1 is SQVTM and CDR2 is ANQGSEA. Of note for this clone: The read ends 3 residues before the CDR3 terminus; that terminus is restored from the germline J gene.

The gene calls are TRBV29-1 and TRBJ1-1, with D maybe TRBD1 (6 bases). The material sequenced was blood buffy coat. This TCR was sampled from a woman between 18 and 70 years old with a cervical HPV16 infection that either progressed to CIN3+ or cleared (not recorded which). The sequenced CDR3 bases are TGCAGCGTTGCCTCAGGGGAAGTA. It translates to CSVASGEV. The whole CDR3 is CSVASGEVAFF.